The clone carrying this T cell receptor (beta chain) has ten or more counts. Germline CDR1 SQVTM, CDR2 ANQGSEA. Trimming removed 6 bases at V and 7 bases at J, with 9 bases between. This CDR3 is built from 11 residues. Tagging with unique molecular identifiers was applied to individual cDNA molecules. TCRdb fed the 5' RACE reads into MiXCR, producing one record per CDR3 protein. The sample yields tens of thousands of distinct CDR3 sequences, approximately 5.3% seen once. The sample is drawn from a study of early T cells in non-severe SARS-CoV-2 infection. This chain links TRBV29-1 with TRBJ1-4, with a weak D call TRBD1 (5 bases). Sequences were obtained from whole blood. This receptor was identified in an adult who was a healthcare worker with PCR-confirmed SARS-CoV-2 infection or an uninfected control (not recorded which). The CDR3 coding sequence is TGCAGCGTCCGTGGGGGTGAAAAACTGTTTTTT. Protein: CSVRGGEKLFF.